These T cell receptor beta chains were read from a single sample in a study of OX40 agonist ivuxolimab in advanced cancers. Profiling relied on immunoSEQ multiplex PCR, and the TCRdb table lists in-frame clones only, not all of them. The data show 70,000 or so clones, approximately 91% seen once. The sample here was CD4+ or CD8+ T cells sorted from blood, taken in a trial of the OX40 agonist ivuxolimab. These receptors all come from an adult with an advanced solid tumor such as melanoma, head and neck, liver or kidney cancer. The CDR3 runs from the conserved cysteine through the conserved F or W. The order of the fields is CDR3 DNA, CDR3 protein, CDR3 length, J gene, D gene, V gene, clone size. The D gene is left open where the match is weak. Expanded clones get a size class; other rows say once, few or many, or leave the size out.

TGTGCCAGCAAAGGTGTATTTGGGAAGTCTGGAAACACCATATATTTT,CASKGVFGKSGNTIYF,16,TRBJ1-3,.,TRBV28,.
TGTGCCAGCAGTTTAGGTGCCTACGGAGCGGCAGAGTTCACCTTC,CASSLGAYGAAEFTF,15,TRBJ1-2,.,TRBV27,.
TGCACCAGCAGCCAAGGGACTAGCGATCCCTACGAGCAGTACTTC,CTSSQGTSDPYEQYF,15,TRBJ2-7,.,TRBV1,.
TGTGCCAGCAGCTTAGGGACTAGCGGGAGTCGGGAGACCCAGTACTTC,CASSLGTSGSRETQYF,16,TRBJ2-5,TRBD2,TRBV11-2,.
TGTGCCAGCAGTCACTCTGAAAAACTGTTTTTT,CASSHSEKLFF,11,TRBJ1-4,.,TRBV6-5,.
TGTGCCAGCAGCCAAGATGCGGATGGCTACACCTTC,CASSQDADGYTF,12,TRBJ1-2,.,TRBV4-2,.
TGTGCCAGCAGTCCCTCCACCGCCTGGGACAGGGATGGCTTTGGTGGCTACGAGCAGTACTTC,CASSPSTAWDRDGFGGYEQYF,21,TRBJ2-7,TRBD1,TRBV28,.
TGCGCCAGCAGCCAAGAATCGGGGGACCTTGAAGCTTTCTTT,CASSQESGDLEAFF,14,TRBJ1-1,.,TRBV4-3,.
TGTGCCAGCAGTCACAGGGGGACCGGGGAGCTGTTTTTT,CASSHRGTGELFF,13,TRBJ2-2,TRBD1,TRBV28,medium-sized
TGCGCCAGCAGCGGGTCCACAGGGGGCGCAGCGTTCGGGGAGCTGTTTTTT,CASSGSTGGAAFGELFF,17,TRBJ2-2,TRBD1,TRBV5-1,.
TGTGCCAGCAGTCTGGTGGATTACACCGGGGAGCTGTTTTTT,CASSLVDYTGELFF,14,TRBJ2-2,.,TRBV7-9,.
TGTGCCAGCAGTTACCGTGGACTATTGAATGAGCAGTTCTTC,CASSYRGLLNEQFF,14,TRBJ2-1,.,TRBV6-5,.
TGTGCCAGCAGTTTAAGCGGGAGGTACACAGATACGCAGTATTTT,CASSLSGRYTDTQYF,15,TRBJ2-3,TRBD2,TRBV28,.
TGTGCCAGCAGCTTGGGTGGTGGGTTCCACGAGCAGTACTTC,CASSLGGGFHEQYF,14,TRBJ2-7,.,TRBV5-6,.
TGTGCCAGCAGCCATAGCGGGGCCCCCAATGAGCAGTTCTTC,CASSHSGAPNEQFF,14,TRBJ2-1,TRBD2,TRBV27,.
TGCGCCAGCAGCCAAGATCGCGAGCAGGGGGCCAACGTCCTGACTTTC,CASSQDREQGANVLTF,16,TRBJ2-6,.,TRBV4-3,once
TGTGCCAGCTCTGGACTAGCGGGACTACGGTCCTACGAGCAGTACTTC,CASSGLAGLRSYEQYF,16,TRBJ2-7,TRBD2,TRBV28,.
TGTGCCAGCAGCTCCCTCCCTAGCGAGAACCCGCGACGGACCGGGGAGCTGTTTTTT,CASSSLPSENPRRTGELFF,19,TRBJ2-2,.,TRBV11-3,.
TGTGCCAGCAGAATGGCCGGGTCGGGTAGCAATCAGCCCCAGCATTTT,CASRMAGSGSNQPQHF,16,TRBJ1-5,.,TRBV28,.
TGTGCCAGCAGCTCTGGACTTGACAATGAGCAGTTCTTC,CASSSGLDNEQFF,13,TRBJ2-1,.,TRBV11-2,.
TGTGCCAGCAGTCTATCCCAGGGGTTCACTGAAGCTTTCTTT,CASSLSQGFTEAFF,14,TRBJ1-1,.,TRBV28,.
TGTGCCACCAGCAGAGTGGGAGGGGTCCGAGGAAACACCATATATTTT,CATSRVGGVRGNTIYF,16,TRBJ1-3,.,TRBV15,.
TGTGCCAGCAGTTTATTTGGGCGGGAGGGCCTCGAGCAGTACTTC,CASSLFGREGLEQYF,15,TRBJ2-7,TRBD2,TRBV28,.
TGTGCCAGCAGTTTGATAGGGGGCGCTTTCAACGAGCAGTACTTC,CASSLIGGAFNEQYF,15,TRBJ2-7,TRBD1,TRBV27,.
TGTGCCAGCAGCCGGGGAGTTGAGAGGCCGGGCGAGCAGTACTTC,CASSRGVERPGEQYF,15,TRBJ2-7,.,TRBV7-6,.
TGTGCCTGGAGTGTATTGCGGGACAAGTACCCCGGCGACTATGGCTACACCTTC,CAWSVLRDKYPGDYGYTF,18,TRBJ1-2,.,TRBV30,.
TGTGCCACCAGCAGAGGGACAGGAAGTTTGAGGGACGAGCAGTACTTC,CATSRGTGSLRDEQYF,16,TRBJ2-7,TRBD1,TRBV15,.
TGTGCCAGCAGCCCCGACTCTGGAAACACCATATATTTT,CASSPDSGNTIYF,13,TRBJ1-3,.,TRBV13,.
TGCGCCAGCAGCCAAGATCGGCTCCGTCAGCCCCAGCATTTT,CASSQDRLRQPQHF,14,TRBJ1-5,.,TRBV4-3,once
TGTGCCAGCAGCTTAGAGGGGACAGGGGACGAAAAACTGTTTTTT,CASSLEGTGDEKLFF,15,TRBJ1-4,TRBD1,TRBV13,once
TGTGCCAGCAGCAACCCAGGAAACAGGGAGGAAAATGAAAAACTGTTTTTT,CASSNPGNREENEKLFF,17,TRBJ1-4,.,TRBV28,.
TGTGCCACCAGCAAGAGCGGGAATCCCTACAATGAGCAGTTCTTC,CATSKSGNPYNEQFF,15,TRBJ2-1,TRBD2,TRBV15,.
TGTGCCAGTAGTATAGCGACTAGCGGACACCTCTCCTACGAGCAGTACTTC,CASSIATSGHLSYEQYF,17,TRBJ2-7,TRBD2,TRBV19,.
TGTGCCAGCAGTATAGCGGGACAGAATTCTGAGCAGTTCTTC,CASSIAGQNSEQFF,14,TRBJ2-1,.,TRBV6-5,.
TGTGCCACCTTCCTAGTCCCTTATGGCTACACCTTC,CATFLVPYGYTF,12,TRBJ1-2,.,TRBV19,.
TGTGCCAGCAGTGTCAGGGGGCCCGGGGAGCTGTTTTTT,CASSVRGPGELFF,13,TRBJ2-2,TRBD1,TRBV6-1,.